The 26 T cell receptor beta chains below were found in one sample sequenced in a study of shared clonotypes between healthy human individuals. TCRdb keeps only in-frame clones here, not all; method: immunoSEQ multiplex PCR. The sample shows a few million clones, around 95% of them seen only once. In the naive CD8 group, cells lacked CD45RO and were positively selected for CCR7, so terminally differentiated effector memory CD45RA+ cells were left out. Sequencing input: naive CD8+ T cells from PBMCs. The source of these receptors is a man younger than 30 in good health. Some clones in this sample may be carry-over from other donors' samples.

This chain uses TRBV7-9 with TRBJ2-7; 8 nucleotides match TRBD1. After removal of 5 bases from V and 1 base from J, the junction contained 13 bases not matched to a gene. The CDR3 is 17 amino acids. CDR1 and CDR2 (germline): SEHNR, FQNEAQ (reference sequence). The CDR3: CASSPPDRRQGSYEQYF. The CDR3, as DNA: TGTGCCAGCAGCCCGCCTGATCGGCGACAGGGGTCCTACGAGCAGTACTTC.

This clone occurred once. CDR3 in amino acids: CAWSQLNTGGHYGYTF. The CDR3 nucleotides read TGTGCCTGGAGTCAGTTGAACACAGGGGGGCACTATGGCTACACCTTC. This chain uses TRBV30 with TRBJ1-2; 8 bases are a match to TRBD1. The CDR3 contains 16 residues. V was clipped by 2 bases and J by 3 bases; unmatched bases: 11. CDR1 is GTSNPN, CDR2 SVGIG, per germline (reference sequence).

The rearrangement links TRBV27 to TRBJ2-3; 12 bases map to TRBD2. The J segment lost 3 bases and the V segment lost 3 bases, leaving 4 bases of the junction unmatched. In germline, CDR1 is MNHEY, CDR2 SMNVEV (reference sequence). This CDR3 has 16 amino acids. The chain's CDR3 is CASSFLAGGPTDTQYF. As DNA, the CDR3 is TGTGCCAGCAGTTTCCTAGCGGGAGGGCCTACAGATACGCAGTATTTT.

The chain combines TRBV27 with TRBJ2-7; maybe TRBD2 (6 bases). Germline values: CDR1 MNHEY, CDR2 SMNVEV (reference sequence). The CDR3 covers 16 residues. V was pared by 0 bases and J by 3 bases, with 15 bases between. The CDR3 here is CASSLSPPGGFYEQYF. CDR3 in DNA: TGTGCCAGCAGTTTATCGCCCCCTGGGGGGTTCTACGAGCAGTACTTC.

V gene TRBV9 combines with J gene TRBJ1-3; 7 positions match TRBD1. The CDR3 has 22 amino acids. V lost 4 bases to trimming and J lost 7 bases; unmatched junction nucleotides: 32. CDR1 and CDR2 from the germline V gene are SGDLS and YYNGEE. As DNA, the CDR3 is TGTGCCAGCAGCCCCCGGTGGAGACCGGGACAGCTCACTCCCGCTGTAAGTAACACCATATATTTT. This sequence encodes CASSPRWRPGQLTPAVSNTIYF. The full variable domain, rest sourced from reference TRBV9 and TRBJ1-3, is DSGVTQTPKHLITATGQRVTLRCSPRSGDLSVYWYQQSLDQGLQFLIQYYNGEERAKGNILERFSAQQFPDLHSELNLSSLELGDSALYFCASSPRWRPGQLTPAVSNTIYFGEGSWLTVV.

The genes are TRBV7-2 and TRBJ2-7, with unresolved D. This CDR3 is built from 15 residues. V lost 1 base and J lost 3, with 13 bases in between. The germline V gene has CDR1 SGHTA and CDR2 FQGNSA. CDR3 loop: CASSLVGQASYEQYF. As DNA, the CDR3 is TGTGCCAGCAGCTTAGTTGGCCAGGCGAGCTACGAGCAGTACTTC. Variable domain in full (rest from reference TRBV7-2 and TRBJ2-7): GAGVSQSPSNKVTEKGKDVELRCDPISGHTALYWYRQSLGQGLEFLIYFQGNSAPDKSGLPSDRFSAERTGGSVSTLTIQRTQQEDSAVYLCASSLVGQASYEQYFGPGTRLTVT.

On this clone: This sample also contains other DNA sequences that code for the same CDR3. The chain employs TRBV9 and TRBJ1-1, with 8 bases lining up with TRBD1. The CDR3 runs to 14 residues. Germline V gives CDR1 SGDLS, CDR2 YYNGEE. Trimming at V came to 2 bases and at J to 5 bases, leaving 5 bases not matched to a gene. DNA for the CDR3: TGTGCCAGCAGCGTTGGACAGGGAGGGACTGAAGCTTTCTTT. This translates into CASSVGQGGTEAFF.

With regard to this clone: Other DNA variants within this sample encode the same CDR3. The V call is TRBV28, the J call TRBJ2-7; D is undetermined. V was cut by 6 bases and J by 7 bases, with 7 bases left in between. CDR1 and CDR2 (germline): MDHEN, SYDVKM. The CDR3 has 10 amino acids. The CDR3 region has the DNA TGTGCCAGCAGCGGCAATGAGCAGTACTTC. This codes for CASSGNEQYF.

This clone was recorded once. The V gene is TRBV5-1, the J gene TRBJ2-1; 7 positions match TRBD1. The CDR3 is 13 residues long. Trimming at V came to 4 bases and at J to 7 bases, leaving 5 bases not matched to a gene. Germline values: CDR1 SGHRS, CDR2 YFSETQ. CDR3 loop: CASSPPGGNEQFF. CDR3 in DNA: TGCGCCAGCAGCCCCCCAGGGGGAAATGAGCAGTTCTTC. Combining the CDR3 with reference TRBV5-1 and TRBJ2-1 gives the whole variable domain KAGVTQTPRYLIKTRGQQVTLSCSPISGHRSVSWYQQTPGQGLQFLFEYFSETQRNKGNFPGRFSGRQFSNSRSEMNVSTLELGDSALYLCASSPPGGNEQFFGPGTRLTVL.

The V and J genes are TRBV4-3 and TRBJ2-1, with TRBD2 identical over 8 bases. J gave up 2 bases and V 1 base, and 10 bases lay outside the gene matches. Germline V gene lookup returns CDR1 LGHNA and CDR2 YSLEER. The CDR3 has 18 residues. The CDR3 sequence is CASSQALRGGGPYNEQFF. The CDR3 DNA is TGCGCCAGCAGCCAAGCGCTTCGGGGGGGAGGTCCCTACAATGAGCAGTTCTTC.

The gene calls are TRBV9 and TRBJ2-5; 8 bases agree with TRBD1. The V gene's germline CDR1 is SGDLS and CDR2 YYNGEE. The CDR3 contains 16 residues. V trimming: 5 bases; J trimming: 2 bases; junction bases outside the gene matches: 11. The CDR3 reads CASSSQGARGQETQYF. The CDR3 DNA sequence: TGTGCCAGCAGTTCCCAGGGGGCGCGGGGACAAGAGACCCAGTACTTC.

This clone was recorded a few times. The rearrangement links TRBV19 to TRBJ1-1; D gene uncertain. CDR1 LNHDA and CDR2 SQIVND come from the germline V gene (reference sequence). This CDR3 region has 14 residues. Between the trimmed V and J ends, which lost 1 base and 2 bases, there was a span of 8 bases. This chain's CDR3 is CASSIARGNTEAFF. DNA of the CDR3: TGTGCCAGTAGTATAGCTCGGGGAAACACTGAAGCTTTCTTT. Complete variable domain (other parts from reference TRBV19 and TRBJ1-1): DGGITQSPKYLFRKEGQNVTLSCEQNLNHDAMYWYRQDPGQGLRLIYYSQIVNDFQKGDIAEGYSVSREKKESFPLTVTSAQKNPTAFYLCASSIARGNTEAFFGQGTRLTVV.

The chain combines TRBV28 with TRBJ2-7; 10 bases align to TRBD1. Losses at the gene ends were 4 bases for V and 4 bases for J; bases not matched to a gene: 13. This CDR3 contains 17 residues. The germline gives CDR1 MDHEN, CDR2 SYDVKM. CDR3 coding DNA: TGTGCCAGCAGTTCTGACCACCGGGACAGGGGTTTGTACGAGCAGTACTTC. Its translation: CASSSDHRDRGLYEQYF.

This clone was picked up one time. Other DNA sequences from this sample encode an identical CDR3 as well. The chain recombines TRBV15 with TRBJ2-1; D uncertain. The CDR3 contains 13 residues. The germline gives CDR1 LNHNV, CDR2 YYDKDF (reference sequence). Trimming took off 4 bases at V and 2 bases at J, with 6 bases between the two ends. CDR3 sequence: CATSTRAYNEQFF. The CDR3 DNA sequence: TGTGCCACCAGCACCCGGGCCTACAATGAGCAGTTCTTC.

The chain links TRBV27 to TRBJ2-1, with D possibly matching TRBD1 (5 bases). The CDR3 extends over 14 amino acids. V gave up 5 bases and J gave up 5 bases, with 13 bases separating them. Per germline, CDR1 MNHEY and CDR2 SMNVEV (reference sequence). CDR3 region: CASSHQGFNNEQFF. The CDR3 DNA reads TGTGCCAGCAGTCACCAGGGCTTCAACAATGAGCAGTTCTTC.

CDR3 DNA: TGTGCCAGCAGCCAGGGGGACTCACACTACAATGAGCAGTTCTTC. Translated: CASSQGDSHYNEQFF. The chain combines TRBV9 with TRBJ2-1, with D possibly TRBD1 on 7 matching bases. CDR3 length: 15 residues. CDR1 is SGDLS and CDR2 is YYNGEE in the germline V gene. V gave up 4 bases and J gave up 3 bases, with 14 bases separating them.

CDR3 residues: CASSPGGFATNEKLFF. In nucleotides, the CDR3 is TGCGCCAGCAGCCCGGGGGGATTCGCAACTAATGAAAAACTGTTTTTT. The rearrangement joins TRBV5-1 to TRBJ1-4; TRBD1 is a possible D gene (5 bases). CDR1 and CDR2 (germline): SGHRS, YFSETQ. Trimming shortened V by 4 bases and J by 0 bases, and 13 bases separated the two germline ends. This CDR3 comprises 16 residues.

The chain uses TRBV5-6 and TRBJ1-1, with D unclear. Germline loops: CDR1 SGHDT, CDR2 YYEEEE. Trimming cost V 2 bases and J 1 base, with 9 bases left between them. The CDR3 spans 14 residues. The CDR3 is CASSFRHPNTEAFF. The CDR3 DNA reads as TGTGCCAGCAGCTTCCGACACCCGAACACTGAAGCTTTCTTT.

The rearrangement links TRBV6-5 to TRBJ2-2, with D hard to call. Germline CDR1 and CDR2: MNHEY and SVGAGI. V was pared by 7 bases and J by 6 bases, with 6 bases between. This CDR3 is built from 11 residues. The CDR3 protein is CASTPPGELFF. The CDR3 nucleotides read TGTGCCAGCACCCCCCCCGGGGAGCTGTTTTTT.

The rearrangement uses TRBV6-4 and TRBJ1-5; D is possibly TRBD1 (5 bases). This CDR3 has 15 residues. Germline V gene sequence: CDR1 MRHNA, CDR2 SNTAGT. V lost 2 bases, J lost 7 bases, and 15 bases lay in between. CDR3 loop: CASSDNSRWGQPQHF. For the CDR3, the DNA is TGTGCCAGCAGTGACAACTCGCGGTGGGGGCAGCCCCAGCATTTT.

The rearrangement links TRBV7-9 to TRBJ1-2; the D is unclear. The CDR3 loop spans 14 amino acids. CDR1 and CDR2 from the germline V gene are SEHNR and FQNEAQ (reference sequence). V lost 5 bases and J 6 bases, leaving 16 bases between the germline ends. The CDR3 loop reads CASSRGLPSDGYTF. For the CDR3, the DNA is TGTGCCAGCAGCCGAGGACTACCAAGCGATGGCTACACCTTC.

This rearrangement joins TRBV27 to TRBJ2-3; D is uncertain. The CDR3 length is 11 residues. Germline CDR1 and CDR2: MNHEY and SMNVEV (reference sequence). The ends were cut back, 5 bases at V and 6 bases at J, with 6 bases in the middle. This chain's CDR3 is CASSTRDTQYF. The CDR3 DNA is TGTGCCAGCAGTACGAGGGATACGCAGTATTTT.

CDR3 in amino acids: CASSLRPASGSLGTDTQYF. As DNA, the CDR3 is TGTGCCAGCAGCTTACGGCCGGCTAGCGGGAGCTTGGGCACAGATACGCAGTATTTT. The chain employs TRBV7-3 and TRBJ2-3; TRBD2 aligns across 10 bases. The germline V gene has CDR1 SGHTA and CDR2 FQGTGA. The CDR3 extends over 19 amino acids. J gave up 1 base and V 2 bases, and 12 bases lay outside the gene matches.

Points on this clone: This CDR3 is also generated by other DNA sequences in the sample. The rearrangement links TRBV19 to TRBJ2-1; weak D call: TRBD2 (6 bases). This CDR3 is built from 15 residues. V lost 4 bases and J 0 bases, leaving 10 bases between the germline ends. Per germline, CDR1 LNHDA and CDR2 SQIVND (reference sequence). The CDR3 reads CASSKDGSSYNEQFF. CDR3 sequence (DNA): TGTGCCAGTAGTAAAGACGGGAGCTCCTACAATGAGCAGTTCTTC.

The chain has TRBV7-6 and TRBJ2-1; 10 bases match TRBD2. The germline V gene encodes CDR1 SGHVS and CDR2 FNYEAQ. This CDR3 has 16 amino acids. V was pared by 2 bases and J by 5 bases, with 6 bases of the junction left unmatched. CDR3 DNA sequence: TGTGCCAGCAGCTTACCTAGCGGGAGAGGACACAATGAGCAGTTCTTC. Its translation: CASSLPSGRGHNEQFF. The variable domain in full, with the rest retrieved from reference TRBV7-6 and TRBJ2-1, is GAGVSQSPRYKVTKRGQDVALRCDPISGHVSLYWYRQALGQGPEFLTYFNYEAQQDKSGLPNDRFSAERPEGSISTLTIQRTEQRDSAMYRCASSLPSGRGHNEQFFGPGTRLTVL.

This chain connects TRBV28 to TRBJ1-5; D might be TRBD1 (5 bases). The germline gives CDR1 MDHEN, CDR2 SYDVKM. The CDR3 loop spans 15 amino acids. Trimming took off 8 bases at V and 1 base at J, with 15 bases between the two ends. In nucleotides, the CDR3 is TGTGCCAGCCAAGGTTGGGGCGGGAGCAATCAGCCCCAGCATTTT. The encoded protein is CASQGWGGSNQPQHF.